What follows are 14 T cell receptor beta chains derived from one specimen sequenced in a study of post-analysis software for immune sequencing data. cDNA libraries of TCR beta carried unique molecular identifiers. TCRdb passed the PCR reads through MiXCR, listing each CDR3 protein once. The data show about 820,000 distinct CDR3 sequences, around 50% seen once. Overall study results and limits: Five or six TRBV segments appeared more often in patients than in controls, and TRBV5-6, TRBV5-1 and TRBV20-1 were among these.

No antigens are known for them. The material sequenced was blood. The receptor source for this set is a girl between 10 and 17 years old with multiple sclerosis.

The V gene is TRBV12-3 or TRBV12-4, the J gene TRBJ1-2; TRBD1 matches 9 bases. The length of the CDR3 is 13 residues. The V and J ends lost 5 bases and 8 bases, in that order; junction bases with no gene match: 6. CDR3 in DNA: TGTGCCAGCAGTGGGGGACAGGGCGTCGGCTACACCTTC. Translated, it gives CASSGGQGVGYTF.

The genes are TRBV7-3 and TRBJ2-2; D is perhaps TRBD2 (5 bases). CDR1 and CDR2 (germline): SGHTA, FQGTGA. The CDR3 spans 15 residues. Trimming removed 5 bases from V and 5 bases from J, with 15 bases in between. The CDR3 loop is CASSLRMGETGELFF. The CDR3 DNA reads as TGTGCCAGCAGCCTGAGAATGGGAGAGACCGGGGAGCTGTTTTTT. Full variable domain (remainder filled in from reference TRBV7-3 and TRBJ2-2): GAGVSQTPSNKVTEKGKYVELRCDPISGHTALYWYRQSLGQGPEFLIYFQGTGAADDSGLPNDRFFAVRPEGSVSTLKIQRTERGDSAVYLCASSLRMGETGELFFGEGSRLTVL.

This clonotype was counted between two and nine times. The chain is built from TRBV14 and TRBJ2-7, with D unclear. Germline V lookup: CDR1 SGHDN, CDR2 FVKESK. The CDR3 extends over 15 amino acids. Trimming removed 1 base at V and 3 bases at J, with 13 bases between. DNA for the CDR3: TGTGCCAGCAGCCAAGTGCGCGAGACCCACTACGAGCAGTACTTC. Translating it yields CASSQVRETHYEQYF.

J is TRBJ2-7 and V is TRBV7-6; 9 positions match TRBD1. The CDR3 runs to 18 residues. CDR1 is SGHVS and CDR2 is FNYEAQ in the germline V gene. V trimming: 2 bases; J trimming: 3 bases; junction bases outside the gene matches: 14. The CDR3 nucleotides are TGTGCCAGCAGCTTAAGTGTTGGGACAGGGTACAGCTTCTACGAGCAGTACTTC. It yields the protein CASSLSVGTGYSFYEQYF.

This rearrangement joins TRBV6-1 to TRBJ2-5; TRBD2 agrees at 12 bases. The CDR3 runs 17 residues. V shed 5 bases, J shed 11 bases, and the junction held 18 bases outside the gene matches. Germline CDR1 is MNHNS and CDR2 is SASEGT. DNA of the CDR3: TGTGCCAGCAGTCCCACCCGACTAGCGGGAGTCAGAGGTGAGCAGTACTTC. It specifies CASSPTRLAGVRGEQYF.

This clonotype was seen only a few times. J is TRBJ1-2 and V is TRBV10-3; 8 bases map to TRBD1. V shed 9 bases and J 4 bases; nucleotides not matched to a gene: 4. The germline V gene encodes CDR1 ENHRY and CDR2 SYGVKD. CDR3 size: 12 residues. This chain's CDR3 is CAIGTGVYGYTF. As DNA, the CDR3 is TGTGCCATTGGGACAGGCGTCTATGGCTACACCTTC.

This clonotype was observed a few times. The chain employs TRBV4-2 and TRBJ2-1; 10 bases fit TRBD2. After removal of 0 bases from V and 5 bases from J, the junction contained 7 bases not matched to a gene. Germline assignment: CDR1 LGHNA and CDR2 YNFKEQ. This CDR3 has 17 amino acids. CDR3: CASSQDQASGGHNEQFF. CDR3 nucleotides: TGTGCCAGCAGCCAAGATCAGGCTAGCGGGGGTCACAATGAGCAGTTCTTC.

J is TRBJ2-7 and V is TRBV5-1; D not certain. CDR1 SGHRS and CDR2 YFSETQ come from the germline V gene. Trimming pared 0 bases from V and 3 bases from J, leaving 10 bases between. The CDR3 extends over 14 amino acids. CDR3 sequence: CASSLELTVYEQYF. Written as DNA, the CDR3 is TGCGCCAGCAGCTTGGAGTTAACCGTCTACGAGCAGTACTTC.

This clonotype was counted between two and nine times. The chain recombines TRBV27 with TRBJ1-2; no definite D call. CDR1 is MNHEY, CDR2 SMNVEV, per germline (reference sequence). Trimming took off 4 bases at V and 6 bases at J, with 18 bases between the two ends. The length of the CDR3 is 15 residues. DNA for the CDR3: TGTGCCAGCAGTTCCACGGTGCCTCGGGGTAATGGCTACACCTTC. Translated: CASSSTVPRGNGYTF.

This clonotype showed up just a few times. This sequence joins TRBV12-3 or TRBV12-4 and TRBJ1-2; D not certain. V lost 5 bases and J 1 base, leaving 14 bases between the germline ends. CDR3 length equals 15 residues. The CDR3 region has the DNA TGTGCCAGCAGTCCAGCCACCGTGGGTAACTATGGCTACACCTTC. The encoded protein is CASSPATVGNYGYTF.

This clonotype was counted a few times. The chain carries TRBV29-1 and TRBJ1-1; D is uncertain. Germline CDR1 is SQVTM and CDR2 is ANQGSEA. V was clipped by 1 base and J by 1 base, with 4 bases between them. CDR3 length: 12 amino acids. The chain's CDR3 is CSVEVRNTEAFF. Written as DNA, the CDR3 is TGCAGCGTTGAAGTGAGGAACACTGAAGCTTTCTTT.

The CDR3 DNA sequence: TGCAGTGCTAGTGTGGTAGCGGGGGGGTTCAATGAGCAGTTCTTC. Translation: CSASVVAGGFNEQFF. This sequence joins TRBV20-1 and TRBJ2-1; 11 nucleotides agree with TRBD2. V shed 3 bases, J shed 6 bases, and the junction held 7 bases outside the gene matches. Germline CDR1 is DFQATT and CDR2 is SNEGSKA (reference sequence). The CDR3 loop spans 15 amino acids.

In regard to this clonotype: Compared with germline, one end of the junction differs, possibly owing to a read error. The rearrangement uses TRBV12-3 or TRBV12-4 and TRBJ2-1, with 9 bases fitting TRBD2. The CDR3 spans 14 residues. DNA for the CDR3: TGTGCCGGCAGGATAGCGGGGGACTACAATGAGCAGTTCTTC. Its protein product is CAGRIAGDYNEQFF.

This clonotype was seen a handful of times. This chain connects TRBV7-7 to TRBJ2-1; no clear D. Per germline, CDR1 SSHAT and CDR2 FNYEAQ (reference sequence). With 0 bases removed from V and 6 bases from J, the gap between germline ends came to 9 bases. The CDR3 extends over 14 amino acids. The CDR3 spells CASSLAEASNEQFF. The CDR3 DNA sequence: TGTGCCAGCAGCTTAGCGGAAGCTTCCAATGAGCAGTTCTTC.